Each of the 15 T cell receptor beta chains below was sequenced from the same sample in a study of cytomegalovirus exposure and HLA in healthy donors (dated by TCRdb to about 2017). To prepare the library, the immunoSEQ multiplex PCR assay was applied. For the multiplex PCR, a mixture combining 60 forward primers for TCR Vbeta segments and 13 reverse primers for TCR Jbeta segments was used. The table comes from immuneACCESS by way of TCRdb, which keeps in-frame sequences with V and J called. Part of the clones is missing from these tables; in studies checked, under half for an unresolved V gene and the rest for unknown reasons. The sample table contains around 120,000 clones; only one count was recorded for around 71% of them. The ten largest clones represent roughly 3% of the sample. Sequencing input: PBMCs. These receptors were obtained from a woman aged 60-70 years in good health and CMV-seropositive.

The chain carries TRBV4-1 and TRBJ1-6, with 7 nucleotides matching TRBD1. Germline-derived CDR1 and CDR2 are MGHRA and YSYEKL. The CDR3 spans 15 residues. V lost 1 base and J lost 3; bases outside the gene matches: 0. This CDR3 reads CASSQGQGYNSPLHF. For the CDR3, the DNA is TGCGCCAGCAGCCAAGGACAGGGCTATAATTCACCCCTCCACTTT.

This clone was picked up a small number of times. The CDR3 region has the DNA TGCGCCAGCAGCCTTGGGGGGACAGGTGGAAACGAGCAGTACTTC. Translation: CASSLGGTGGNEQYF. This chain joins TRBV5-1 and TRBJ2-7, with 8 bases lining up with TRBD1. In germline, CDR1 is SGHRS, CDR2 YFSETQ. This CDR3 comprises 15 residues. The junction had 11 bases not matched to a gene; V was cut back by 4 bases and J by 5 bases. The entire variable domain, with the rest obtained from reference TRBV5-1 and TRBJ2-7, is as follows: KAGVTQTPRYLIKTRGQQVTLSCSPISGHRSVSWYQQTPGQGLQFLFEYFSETQRNKGNFPGRFSGRQFSNSRSEMNVSTLELGDSALYLCASSLGGTGGNEQYFGPGTRLTVT.

As DNA, the CDR3 is TGTGCCAGCTCACCAAACGCGGATAGCAATCAGCCCCAGCATTTT. This translates into CASSPNADSNQPQHF. The V call is TRBV18, the J call TRBJ1-5; no firm D call. CDR3 length: 15 amino acids. Deletions cut 2 bases from V and 0 bases from J, with 8 bases between. The V gene's germline CDR1 is KGHSH and CDR2 LQKENI.

The CDR3 is CASSDPRRGPNNQPQHF. In nucleotides, the CDR3 is TGCGCCAGCAGTGACCCCCGAAGGGGCCCAAACAATCAGCCCCAGCATTTT. This chain uses TRBV10-2 with TRBJ1-5; weak D call: TRBD1 (5 bases). Germline V gene lookup returns CDR1 WSHSY and CDR2 SAAADI. Trimming removed 3 bases at V and 3 bases at J, with 18 bases between. The CDR3 loop spans 17 amino acids.

V and J are TRBV5-6 and TRBJ1-2; D is uncertain. V dropped 0 bases and J dropped 6 bases, with 18 bases sitting between them. The CDR3 length is 16 residues. CDR1 and CDR2 (germline): SGHDT, YYEEEE. CDR3 sequence reads: CASSLAVGTGVHGYTF. Written as DNA, the CDR3 is TGTGCCAGCAGCTTGGCCGTGGGTACCGGGGTCCATGGCTACACCTTC. Full variable domain (missing parts from reference TRBV5-6 and TRBJ1-2): DAGVTQSPTHLIKTRGQQVTLRCSPKSGHDTVSWYQQALGQGPQFIFQYYEEEERQRGNFPDRFSGHQFPNYSSELNVNALLLGDSALYLCASSLAVGTGVHGYTFGSGTRLTVV.

This clone was seen only a few times. V usage is TRBV5-6 and J usage is TRBJ2-1; 14 bases map to TRBD2. Germline lookup yields CDR1 SGHDT and CDR2 YYEEEE. The CDR3 has 18 residues. Trimming took 4 bases from V and 9 from J; bases not matched to a gene: 15. This CDR3 is CASSGGTSGGPRKREQFF. CDR3 DNA sequence: TGTGCCAGCAGCGGCGGGACTAGCGGGGGTCCCCGTAAACGTGAGCAGTTCTTC.

V usage is TRBV2 and J usage is TRBJ1-1; D ambiguous. V was pared by 6 bases and J by 0 bases, with 8 bases between. This CDR3 has 13 residues. CDR1 SNHLY and CDR2 FYNNEI come from the germline V gene. As DNA, the CDR3 is TGTGCCAGCAGGGAGATCATGAACACTGAAGCTTTCTTT. Translating it yields CASREIMNTEAFF.

The genes are TRBV7-9 and TRBJ2-7; 8 nucleotides align to TRBD2. Germline values: CDR1 SEHNR, CDR2 FQNEAQ (reference sequence). J was trimmed by 4 bases and V by 5 bases; bases with no gene match: 1. The CDR3 loop spans 12 amino acids. CDR3 region: CASSPGGYEQYF. CDR3 in DNA: TGTGCCAGCAGCCCGGGGGGGTACGAGCAGTACTTC. Full variable domain (rest looked up from reference TRBV7-9 and TRBJ2-7): DTGVSQNPRHKITKRGQNVTFRCDPISEHNRLYWYRQTLGQGPEFLTYFQNEAQLEKSRLLSDRFSAERPKGSFSTLEIQRTEQGDSAMYLCASSPGGYEQYFGPGTRLTVT.

In this sample, this clone turned up a few times. The chain links TRBV12-5 to TRBJ1-2, with no clear D. CDR1 is LGHNT, CDR2 FRNRAP, per germline. V dropped 1 base and J dropped 4 bases, with 10 bases sitting between them. The CDR3 runs to 14 residues. The CDR3 DNA is TGTGCTAGTGGTTTGGATATCCGAGGCTATGGCTACACCTTC. Its protein product is CASGLDIRGYGYTF.

The V and J genes are TRBV11-1 and TRBJ1-2, with no clear D. Germline assignment: CDR1 SGHAT and CDR2 FQDESV (reference sequence). V was pared by 6 bases and J by 7 bases, with 12 bases between. This CDR3 is built from 12 residues. The CDR3 reads CASSLASIGYTF. Here the CDR3 DNA reads TGTGCCAGCAGTCTAGCCAGCATTGGCTACACCTTC.

CDR3 coding DNA: TGTGCCAGCAGTTTATCCCCCGGACAGGGCTACAATGAGCAGTTCTTC. Translated, it gives CASSLSPGQGYNEQFF. The chain joins TRBV27 to TRBJ2-1; 8 nucleotides line up with TRBD1. The V segment lost 0 bases and the J segment 3 bases; nucleotides outside the gene matches: 4. CDR3 length: 16 residues. Per germline, CDR1 MNHEY and CDR2 SMNVEV (reference sequence).

This clone occurred a few times. The rearrangement uses TRBV7-3 and TRBJ2-4; a possible D gene is TRBD2 (6 bases). The CDR3 loop spans 14 amino acids. V was shortened by 3 bases and J by 7 bases, with 13 bases between the two germline ends. Germline CDR1 reads SGHTA; CDR2 reads FQGTGA. The CDR3 reads CASSLGGSDNIQYF. In nucleotides, the CDR3 is TGTGCCAGCAGCTTGGGGGGATCCGACAACATTCAGTACTTC.

The chain combines TRBV18 with TRBJ1-1; TRBD1 aligns across 7 bases. In germline, CDR1 is KGHSH, CDR2 LQKENI. The junction had 5 bases not matched to a gene; V was cut back by 3 bases and J by 1 base. The CDR3 length is 15 residues. As DNA, the CDR3 is TGTGCCAGCTCACCTTCAGCAGGGGGGAACACTGAAGCTTTCTTT. Residues: CASSPSAGGNTEAFF.

The V gene is TRBV7-3, the J gene TRBJ1-6; maybe TRBD1 (5 bases). This CDR3 region has 13 residues. Trimming took 2 bases from V and 10 from J, leaving 9 bases between them. CDR1 and CDR2 from the germline V gene are SGHTA and FQGTGA. The CDR3 nucleotides are TGTGCCAGCAGCTTAGGGGCTCTCTCACCCCTCCACTTT. Its translation: CASSLGALSPLHF.

This chain connects TRBV11-2 to TRBJ2-3, with 7 bases lining up with TRBD1. The CDR3 has 16 residues. Germline V gene lookup returns CDR1 SGHAT and CDR2 FQNNGV. Losses at the gene ends were 6 bases for V and 4 bases for J; bases not matched to a gene: 13. The CDR3 sequence: CASSRTGTQGADTQYF. CDR3 in DNA: TGTGCCAGCAGTCGAACCGGGACCCAGGGGGCAGATACGCAGTATTTT.